This is a list of T cell receptor beta chains from one sample in a study of T cells in localized non-small cell lung cancer. Assay used: immunoSEQ multiplex PCR; TCRdb lists only in-frame clones, some missing. The sample lists tens of thousands of clones, approximately 80% occurring once. The sequencing here drew on peripheral blood, taken before any cancer treatment. Receptors were obtained from a male donor aged 60 or over with stage III squamous cell lung carcinoma. Both conserved end residues are part of each CDR3. A D gene is named only where the DNA matches it firmly. The size of a clone is reported for some rows only, either as once, few or many, or as a class for expanded clones.

clone_size j_call d_call v_call cdr3_nt cdr3_aa
- TRBJ2-4 TRBD2 TRBV4-2 TGTGCCAGCAGCCGCCGACTAGCGGGAGGGCCTGGGGTGAACATTCAGTACTTC CASSRRLAGGPGVNIQYF
- TRBJ1-5 TRBD1 TRBV19 TGTGCCAGTAGTCCCGGGGCCAGGGGGGAACAGCCCCAGCATTTT CASSPGARGEQPQHF
- TRBJ2-7 TRBD2 TRBV7-8 TGTGCCAGCAGCTGGGGACTAGCGGGCCCCTACGAGCAGTACTTC CASSWGLAGPYEQYF
- TRBJ2-5 - TRBV7-6 TGTGCCAGCAGCTTAAAAGGGACCCAAGAGACCCAGTACTTC CASSLKGTQETQYF
- TRBJ1-1 - TRBV7-3 TGTGCCAGCAGGGTAACCGGGAACACTGAAGCTTTCTTT CASRVTGNTEAFF
once TRBJ2-3 TRBD2 TRBV10-1 TGCGCCAGAACCGATGATAGGGGAGGGCCAGTGGATACGCAGTATTTT CARTDDRGGPVDTQYF
- TRBJ1-1 TRBD1 TRBV27 TGTGCCAGCAGTCTGTCCAGGACAGGGGGCTATAGGAACACTGAAGCTTTCTTT CASSLSRTGGYRNTEAFF
- TRBJ2-3 - TRBV7-2 TGTGCCAGCAGCTTACAGGCAGCCCCAGATACGCAGTATTTT CASSLQAAPDTQYF
- TRBJ1-1 TRBD1 TRBV10-1 TGCGCCAGCAGTGAGGAGGGGGCAGTGACTGAAGCTTTCTTT CASSEEGAVTEAFF
- TRBJ1-3 TRBD1 TRBV10-3 TGTGCCATCAGTGCGACTCCGGGACAGGTTATAGGAAACACCATATATTTT CAISATPGQVIGNTIYF
- TRBJ1-2 - TRBV28 TGTGCCAGCAGTTCGACCCCTAGGGCTAACTATGGCTACACCTTC CASSSTPRANYGYTF
- TRBJ2-5 - TRBV18 TGTGCCAGCTCACCACCTTCCGGGCAAGAGACCCAGTACTTC CASSPPSGQETQYF
- TRBJ2-7 TRBD1 TRBV9 TGTGCCAGCAGCTCCGGGACAGGGGGCACGTACGAGCAGTACTTC CASSSGTGGTYEQYF
few TRBJ2-7 - TRBV6-5 TGTGCCAGCAAACGACAGAGGAGCTCCTACGAGCAGTACTTC CASKRQRSSYEQYF
- TRBJ1-1 TRBD1 TRBV9 TGTGCCAGCAGCACCCGGACAGGGGAGGGTGAAGCTTTCTTT CASSTRTGEGEAFF
- TRBJ2-7 - TRBV6-6 TGTGCCAGCAGTTACTCCCCTAACCCCGAGCAGTACTTC CASSYSPNPEQYF
- TRBJ2-2 - TRBV6-6 TGTGCCAGCAGTTGGGGCAGTCTGACCGGGGAGCTGTTTTTT CASSWGSLTGELFF
- TRBJ1-3 - TRBV7-9 TGTGCCAGCAGCGCACAGGGAAACACCATATATTTT CASSAQGNTIYF
- TRBJ2-7 - TRBV10-1 TGCGCCAGCAGTGAGTCGAAATTAGGAGGGAACGAGCAGTACTTC CASSESKLGGNEQYF
- TRBJ2-3 TRBD2 TRBV5-1 TGCGCCAGCAGCTTGTTGGGACTAGCGGGAGGTGGCGGCACAGATACGCAGTATTTT CASSLLGLAGGGGTDTQYF